Each of the 5 T cell receptor beta chains below was sequenced from the same sample in a study of technical replicates of blood from a few donors (dated by TCRdb to about 2017). The receptor library was made with the immunoSEQ multiplex PCR assay. The table was pulled from immuneACCESS by TCRdb, which kept in-frame rearrangements only. Such tables lose some clones; where checked, under half of the loss comes from unresolved V genes, and the rest has no known cause. The sample includes about 59,000 clones, with about 93% observed a single time. The leading ten clones occupy around 4.2% of the sample. The sequenced material came from PBMCs. These receptors originate from a human donor in good health. Some clones in this sample may be carry-over from other donors' samples.

The CDR3, as DNA: TGTGCCAGCAGCAAGGCCGGGACAGTGCCCTACGAGCAGTACTTC. Residues: CASSKAGTVPYEQYF. This chain uses TRBV7-2 with TRBJ2-7, with 7 bases matching TRBD1. The germline V gene has CDR1 SGHTA and CDR2 FQGNSA. The V segment lost 5 bases and the J segment 2 bases; nucleotides outside the gene matches: 9. This CDR3 region has 15 residues.

The chain uses TRBV2 and TRBJ2-2; possibly TRBD1 for D (5 bases). CDR3 length equals 14 residues. Per the germline V gene, CDR1 is SNHLY and CDR2 is FYNNEI. V was pared by 4 bases and J by 4 bases, with 10 bases between. CDR3 in amino acids: CASSGTGFTGELFF. The CDR3, as DNA: TGTGCCAGCAGTGGAACAGGATTCACCGGGGAGCTGTTTTTT.

This chain links TRBV2 with TRBJ2-3; the D gene is possibly TRBD2 (7 bases). The CDR3 is 14 residues long. With 4 bases removed from V and 5 bases from J, the gap between germline ends came to 13 bases. Per germline, CDR1 SNHLY and CDR2 FYNNEI. CDR3 sequence: CASSVGGGQDTQYF. For the CDR3, the DNA is TGTGCCAGCAGTGTGGGGGGGGGCCAAGATACGCAGTATTTT.

The V gene is TRBV9, the J gene TRBJ2-3; 14 bases line up with TRBD2. Germline V gives CDR1 SGDLS, CDR2 YYNGEE. With 4 bases clipped from V and 6 bases from J, the junction kept 10 bases outside the gene matches. CDR3 size: 17 residues. CDR3 residues: CASSPRTSGGRGDTQYF. The CDR3 DNA reads as TGTGCCAGCAGCCCAAGGACTAGCGGGGGGCGGGGGGATACGCAGTATTTT.

The rearrangement links TRBV29-1 to TRBJ2-3, with 8 bases fitting TRBD1. This CDR3 comprises 15 residues. Losses at the gene ends were 7 bases for V and 4 bases for J; bases not matched to a gene: 13. Germline V gene data show CDR1 as SQVTM and CDR2 as ANQGSEA. CDR3 amino acids: CSGAADREKADTQYF. The CDR3 DNA sequence: TGCAGCGGTGCCGCGGACAGGGAAAAGGCAGATACGCAGTATTTT.